A single T cell receptor beta chain is shown here with its context. What it binds is unknown. Data came from immunoSEQ multiplex PCR; TCRdb stores just in-frame clones and leaves some out. The profile shows some 2.1 million clones, 85% to 95% of them singletons. The data were taken from a study of shared clonotypes between healthy human individuals. General study findings and limits: At large depth, rarefaction still showed sorted-subset sequencing to be incomplete.

Trimming removed 6 bases from V and 3 bases from J, with 14 bases in between. This CDR3 is built from 14 residues. CDR1 and CDR2 from the germline V gene are KGHSH and LQKENI. This chain connects TRBV18 to TRBJ2-5, with D perhaps being TRBD1 or TRBD2 (5 bases each). Sequencing used naive CD4+ T cells sorted from blood. Regarding subset: CD45RA+ positively selected. The origin of this receptor is a man between 18 and 35 years old in good health. The DNA for the CDR3 is TGTGCCAGCTCGCTCGGGACGCTAGAAGAGACCCAGTACTTC. Translated: CASSLGTLEETQYF.